This T cell receptor beta chain was obtained from a study of human T cells and chemical hapten exposure. The wider study: An approximately 2 cm by approximately 2 cm inner upper arm patch received 2% DPC for sensitization.

The CDR3 length is 16 residues. With 4 bases clipped from V and 6 bases from J, the junction kept 7 bases outside the gene matches. The germline gives CDR1 MNHEY, CDR2 SVGAGI. This clonotype was detected many times. Its antigen is unknown. Study-level findings and limits: Expanded TCRs grouped into significantly more large CDR3 similarity clusters than controls produced.

The authors' processing: Sequenced samples showed a median of roughly 99,000 TCRs each, with counts running from around 24,000 to 710,000. TCRdb reanalysed the RACE reads using MiXCR and keeps one entry per CDR3 protein. The V and J calls were determined by TCRdb, not by the authors. The sample gives 300,000 to 450,000 distinct CDR3 sequences, approximately 5.1% of which show up once; approximately 2.1% is in the top ten. The time point: patch test 1, 2 weeks after DPC sensitization. Documented treatment: therapeutic diphenylcyclopropenone sensitization with weekly scalp DPC. Material: whole blood, obtained in connection with sensitization to the hapten diphenylcyclopropenone (DPC). The rearrangement uses TRBV6-5 and TRBJ2-2; TRBD2 matches at 11 bases. This TCR was recovered from a woman in her forties or fifties with alopecia areata. Some clones in this sample may be carry-over from other donors' samples. CDR3 residues: CASSFTSGSSPGELFF. The CDR3 bases are TGTGCCAGCAGTTTCACTAGCGGGAGTTCCCCCGGGGAGCTGTTTTTT.